This T cell receptor (beta chain) was identified during a study of blood T cell repertoires in COVID-19. Overall study context: Collection of acute and convalescent COVID-19 samples took place in the United States, Italy and Spain. The cDNA or gDNA used as material had been derived from T cells, B-cell-depleted T cells, or PBMCs.

Assay used: immunoSEQ multiplex PCR; TCRdb lists only in-frame clones, some missing. In the table there are more than 50,000 clones, 75% to 95% of which are singletons. V lost 5 bases to trimming and J lost 3 bases, with 10 bases between them. Per germline, CDR1 SGHTA and CDR2 FQGTGA. The CDR3 consists of 13 residues. Source material: peripheral blood. The chain combines TRBV7-3 with TRBJ2-5; perhaps TRBD2 as D (6 bases). The source is a human donor with active COVID-19. The donor label of this sample is uncertain. CDR3 sequence reads: CASSPLAEETQYF. DNA of the CDR3: TGTGCCAGCAGCCCATTAGCGGAAGAGACCCAGTACTTC. The whole variable domain, remainder taken from reference TRBV7-3 and TRBJ2-5, is GAGVSQTPSNKVTEKGKYVELRCDPISGHTALYWYRQSLGQGPEFLIYFQGTGAADDSGLPNDRFFAVRPEGSVSTLKIQRTERGDSAVYLCASSPLAEETQYFGPGTRLLVL.